Reported below is one T cell receptor beta chain. Its antigen is not known. Trimming pared 6 bases from V and 7 bases from J, leaving 11 bases between. This CDR3 region has 12 residues. As the library was built, unique molecular identifiers were attached to individual cDNA molecules. In the source study's methods: A per-sample median of roughly 100,000 TCRs was observed, with a range of about 23,224 to 690,600. A single record per CDR3 protein comes from TCRdb applying MiXCR to the RACE reads. TCRdb's processing, not the study's, gives the V and J calls here. The sample records roughly 100,000 distinct CDR3 sequences, approximately 9.7% being singletons. These data come from a study of human T cells and chemical hapten exposure. About the study: Variability of per-sample TCR yields stemmed mainly from small differences in pooled library volume. Study-wide findings and caveats: High-frequency TCRs, those above 1 in 1000, stayed the same after DPC sensitization.

The time point here: healthy volunteer bleed at 2 weeks. Sequencing started from total RNA isolated from unfractionated whole blood. The chain links TRBV12-3 or TRBV12-4 to TRBJ2-3; D gene ambiguous. The sequenced material came from whole blood. The TCR sequence derives from a female donor in good health. Some clones in this sample may be carry-over from other donors' samples. Here the CDR3 reads CASSRTANTQYF. The CDR3 coding sequence is TGTGCCAGCAGCCGAACTGCTAATACGCAGTATTTT.